This entry lists 2 T cell receptor beta chains sequenced from one sample in a study of blood T cell repertoires in COVID-19. Clones were sequenced by immunoSEQ multiplex PCR, and TCRdb holds only the in-frame ones, with some missing. The sample consists of about 68,000 clones, around 93% of them appearing once. The sample taken for sequencing was peripheral blood. Source of these receptors: a woman in her fifties or sixties with active COVID-19.

V is TRBV6-5 and J is TRBJ1-1; possibly TRBD1 for D (5 bases). Germline V gene data show CDR1 as MNHEY and CDR2 as SVGAGI. Trimming removed 6 bases from V and 5 bases from J, with 13 bases in between. The CDR3 spans 13 residues. The CDR3 here is CASRERKGTEAFF. CDR3 in DNA: TGTGCCAGCAGGGAGAGGAAGGGGACTGAAGCTTTCTTT.

The chain employs TRBV2 and TRBJ2-5; 9 bases are a match to TRBD2. This CDR3 is 15 amino acids long. V shed 4 bases and J 3 bases; nucleotides not matched to a gene: 6. Germline lookup yields CDR1 SNHLY and CDR2 FYNNEI. The CDR3 sequence: CASSVRGLAKETQYF. CDR3 coding DNA: TGTGCCAGCAGTGTACGGGGACTAGCCAAAGAGACCCAGTACTTC.